This T cell receptor beta chain appears in the sequencing data of a study of T cell responses to AZD1222 COVID-19 vaccine. Study conclusions and caveats: White British donors predominated, females outnumbered males, and clonal diversity was possibly underestimated.

Assay: immunoSEQ multiplex PCR; the TCRdb copy retains only in-frame clones and omits some. This sample has tens of thousands of clones; approximately 82% occur once, and the top ten carry around 21%. The sample holds a few counts of this clone. Its matching antigen is unknown. The source is an adult in good health. This sample comprised peripheral blood, obtained on day 0 of AZD1222 vaccination.

The CDR3 here is CASSLKRFGYGYTF. DNA of the CDR3: TGTGCCAGCAGCCTAAAGCGGTTTGGCTATGGCTACACCTTC. The V and J genes are TRBV27 and TRBJ1-2; D gene unclear. Germline-derived CDR1 and CDR2 are MNHEY and SMNVEV (reference sequence). The V and J ends lost 6 bases and 4 bases respectively, with 15 bases between them. This CDR3 spans 14 amino acids.